The sequence of this TCR beta chain was determined in a study of cytomegalovirus exposure and HLA in healthy donors. Primers for the PCR totalled 60 Vbeta and 13 Jbeta. Sequencing was performed with immunoSEQ multiplex PCR; in TCRdb, only in-frame clones are kept and a portion is missing. The sample lists roughly 80,000 clones, around 81% occurring once. CDR1 is LNHNV and CDR2 is YYDKDF in the germline V gene (reference sequence). This CDR3 is 16 amino acids long. V dropped 2 bases and J dropped 7; count of bases not matched to a gene: 8. The sequenced sample was PBMCs. The TCR comes from a male donor in good health and CMV-seronegative. The chain uses TRBV15 and TRBJ1-4, with 9 bases aligning to TRBD1. The CDR3 sequence: CATSRRRQGGIEKLFF. The CDR3 DNA sequence: TGTGCCACCAGCAGACGGAGACAGGGGGGGATTGAAAAACTGTTTTTT.